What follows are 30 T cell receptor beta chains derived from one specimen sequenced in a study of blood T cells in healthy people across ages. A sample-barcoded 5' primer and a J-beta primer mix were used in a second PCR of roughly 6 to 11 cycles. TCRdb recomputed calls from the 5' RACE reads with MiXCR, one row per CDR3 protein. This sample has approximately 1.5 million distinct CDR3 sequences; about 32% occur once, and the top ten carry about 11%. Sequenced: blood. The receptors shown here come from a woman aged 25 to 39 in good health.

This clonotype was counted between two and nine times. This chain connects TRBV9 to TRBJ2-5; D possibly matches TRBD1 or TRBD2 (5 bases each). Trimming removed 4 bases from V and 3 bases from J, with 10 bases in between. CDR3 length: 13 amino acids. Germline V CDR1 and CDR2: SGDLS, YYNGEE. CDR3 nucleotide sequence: TGTGCCAGCAGCCACGGGGCGGAAGAGACCCAGTACTTC. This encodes CASSHGAEETQYF.

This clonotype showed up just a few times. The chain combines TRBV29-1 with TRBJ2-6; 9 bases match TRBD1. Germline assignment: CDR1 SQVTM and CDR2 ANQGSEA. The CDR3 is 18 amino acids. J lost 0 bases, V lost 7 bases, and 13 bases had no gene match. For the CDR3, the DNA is TGCAGCGCACTTTCCCGGGACAGGGTTCTCTCTGGGGCCAACGTCCTGACTTTC. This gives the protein CSALSRDRVLSGANVLTF.

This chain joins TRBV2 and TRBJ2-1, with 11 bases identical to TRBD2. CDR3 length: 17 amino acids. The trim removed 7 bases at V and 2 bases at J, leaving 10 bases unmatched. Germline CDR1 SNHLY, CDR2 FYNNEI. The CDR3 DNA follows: TGTGCCAGCACTCGAATTGATAGCGGGAGGGCCTACAATGAGCAGTTCTTC. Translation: CASTRIDSGRAYNEQFF.

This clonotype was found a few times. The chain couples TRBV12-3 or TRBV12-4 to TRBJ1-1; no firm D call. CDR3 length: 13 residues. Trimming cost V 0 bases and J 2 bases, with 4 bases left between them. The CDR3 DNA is TGTGCCAGCAGTTTAGCTTTCAACACTGAAGCTTTCTTT. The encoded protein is CASSLAFNTEAFF.

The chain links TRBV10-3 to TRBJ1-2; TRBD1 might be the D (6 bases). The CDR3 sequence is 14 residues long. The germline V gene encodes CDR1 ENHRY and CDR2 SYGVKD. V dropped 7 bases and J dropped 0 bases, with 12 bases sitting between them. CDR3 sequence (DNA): TGTGCCATCACCCCGGACAGAACTAACTATGGCTACACCTTC. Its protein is CAITPDRTNYGYTF.

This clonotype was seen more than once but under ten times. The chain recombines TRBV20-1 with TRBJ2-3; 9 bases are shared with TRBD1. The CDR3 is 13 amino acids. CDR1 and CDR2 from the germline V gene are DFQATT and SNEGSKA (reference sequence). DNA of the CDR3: TGCAACGTGAGGGACAGGGTCACAGATACGCAGTATTTT. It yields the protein CNVRDRVTDTQYF.

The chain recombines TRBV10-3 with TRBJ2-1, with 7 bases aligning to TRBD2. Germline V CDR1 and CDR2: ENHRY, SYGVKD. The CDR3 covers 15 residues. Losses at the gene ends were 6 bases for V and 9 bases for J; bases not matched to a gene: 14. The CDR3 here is CAIRKTGGSFGEQFF. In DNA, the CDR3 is TGTGCCATCAGAAAGACTGGCGGGAGTTTCGGTGAGCAGTTCTTC.

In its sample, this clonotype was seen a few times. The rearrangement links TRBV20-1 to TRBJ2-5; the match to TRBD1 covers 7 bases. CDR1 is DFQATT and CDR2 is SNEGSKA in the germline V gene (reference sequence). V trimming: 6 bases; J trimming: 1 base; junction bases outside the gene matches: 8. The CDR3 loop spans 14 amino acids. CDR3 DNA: TGCAGTGCGGTCGGGACAGTCCTCCAAGAGACCCAGTACTTC. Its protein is CSAVGTVLQETQYF.

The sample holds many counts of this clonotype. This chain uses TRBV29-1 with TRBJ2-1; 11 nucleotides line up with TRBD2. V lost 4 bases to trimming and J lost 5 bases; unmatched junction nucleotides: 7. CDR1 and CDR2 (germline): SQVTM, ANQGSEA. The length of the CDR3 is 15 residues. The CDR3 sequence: CSVVLAGGGDNEQFF. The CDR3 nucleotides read TGCAGCGTTGTTCTAGCGGGGGGCGGAGACAATGAGCAGTTCTTC.

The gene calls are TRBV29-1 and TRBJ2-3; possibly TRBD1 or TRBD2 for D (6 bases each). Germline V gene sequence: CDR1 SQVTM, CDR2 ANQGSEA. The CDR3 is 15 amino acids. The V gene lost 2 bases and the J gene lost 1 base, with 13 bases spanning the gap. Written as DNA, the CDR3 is TGCAGCGTTGAAATAGGGGGGTCCGGCACAGATACGCAGTATTTT. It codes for CSVEIGGSGTDTQYF.

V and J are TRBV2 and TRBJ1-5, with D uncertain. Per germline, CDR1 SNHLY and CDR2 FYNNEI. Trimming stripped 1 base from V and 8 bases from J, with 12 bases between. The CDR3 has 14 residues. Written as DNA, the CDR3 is TGTGCCAGCAGTGAAGTCCCCATATACGAGCCCCAGCATTTT. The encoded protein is CASSEVPIYEPQHF.

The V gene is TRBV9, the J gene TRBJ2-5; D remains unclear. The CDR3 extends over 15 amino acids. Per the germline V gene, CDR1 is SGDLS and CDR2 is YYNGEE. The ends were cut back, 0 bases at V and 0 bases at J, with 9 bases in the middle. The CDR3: CASSVGVQNQETQYF. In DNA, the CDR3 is TGTGCCAGCAGCGTAGGAGTACAGAACCAAGAGACCCAGTACTTC.

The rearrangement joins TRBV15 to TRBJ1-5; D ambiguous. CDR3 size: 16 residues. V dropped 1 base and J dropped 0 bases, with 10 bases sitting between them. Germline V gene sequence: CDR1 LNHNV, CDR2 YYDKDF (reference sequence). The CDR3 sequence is CATSRGTVNSNQPQHF. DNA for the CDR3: TGTGCCACCAGCAGAGGAACTGTTAATAGCAATCAGCCCCAGCATTTT.

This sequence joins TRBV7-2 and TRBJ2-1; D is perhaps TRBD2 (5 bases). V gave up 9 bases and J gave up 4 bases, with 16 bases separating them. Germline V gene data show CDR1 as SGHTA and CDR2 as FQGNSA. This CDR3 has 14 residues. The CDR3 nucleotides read TGTGCCAGTAGCGTGGACCCTGGTTACAATGAGCAGTTCTTC. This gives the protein CASSVDPGYNEQFF.

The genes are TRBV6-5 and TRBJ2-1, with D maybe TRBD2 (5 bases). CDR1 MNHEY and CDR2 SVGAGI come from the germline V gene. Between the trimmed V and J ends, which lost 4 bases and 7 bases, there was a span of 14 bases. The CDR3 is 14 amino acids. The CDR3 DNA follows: TGTGCCAGCAGTTCCGGACGCCCGGGAAATGAGCAGTTCTTC. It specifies CASSSGRPGNEQFF.

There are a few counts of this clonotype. The CDR3 coding sequence is TGCAGCGTGTCCAAAGAGACCCAGTACTTC. It yields the protein CSVSKETQYF. The rearrangement uses TRBV29-1 and TRBJ2-5; D unclear. From germline, CDR1 is SQVTM and CDR2 ANQGSEA. With 6 bases removed from V and 3 bases from J, the gap between germline ends came to 5 bases. The CDR3 runs 10 residues.

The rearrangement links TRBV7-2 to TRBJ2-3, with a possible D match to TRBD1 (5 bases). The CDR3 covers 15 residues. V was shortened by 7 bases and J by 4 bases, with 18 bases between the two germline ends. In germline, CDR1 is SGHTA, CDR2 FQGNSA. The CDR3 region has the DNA TGTGCCAGCAAAGTTCCGGGCGGCAGGGCAGATACGCAGTATTTT. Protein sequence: CASKVPGGRADTQYF.

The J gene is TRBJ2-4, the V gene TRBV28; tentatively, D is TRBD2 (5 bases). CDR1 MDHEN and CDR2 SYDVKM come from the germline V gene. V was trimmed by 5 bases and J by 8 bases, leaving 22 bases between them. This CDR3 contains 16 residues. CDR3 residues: CASSPPAIGGRDIQYF. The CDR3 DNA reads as TGTGCCAGCAGTCCCCCTGCGATCGGAGGAAGGGACATTCAGTACTTC.

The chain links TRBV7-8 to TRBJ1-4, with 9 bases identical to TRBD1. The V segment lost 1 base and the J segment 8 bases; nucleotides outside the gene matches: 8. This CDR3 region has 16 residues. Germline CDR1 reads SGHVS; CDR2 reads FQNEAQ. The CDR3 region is CASSLVGGTGSEKLFF. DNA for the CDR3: TGTGCCAGCAGCTTAGTGGGCGGGACAGGGAGCGAAAAACTGTTTTTT. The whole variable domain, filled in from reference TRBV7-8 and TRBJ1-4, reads GAGVSQSPRYKVAKRGQDVALRCDPISGHVSLFWYQQALGQGPEFLTYFQNEAQLDKSGLPSDRFFAERPEGSVSTLKIQRTQQEDSAVYLCASSLVGGTGSEKLFFGSGTQLSVL.

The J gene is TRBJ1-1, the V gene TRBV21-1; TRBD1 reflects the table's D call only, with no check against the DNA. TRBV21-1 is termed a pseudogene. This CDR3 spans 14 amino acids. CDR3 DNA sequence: TGTGCCAGCAGCAAATGGGACAGTCCCTCTGAAGCTTTCTTT. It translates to CASSKWDSPSEAFF.

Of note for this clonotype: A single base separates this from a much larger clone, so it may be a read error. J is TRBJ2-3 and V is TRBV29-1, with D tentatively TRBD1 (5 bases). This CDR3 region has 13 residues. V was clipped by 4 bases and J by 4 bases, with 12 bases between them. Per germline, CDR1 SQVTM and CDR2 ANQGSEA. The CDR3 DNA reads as TGCAGCGTTGGGCAGGGATGGCCAGATACGCAGTATTTT. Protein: CSVGQGWPDTQYF.

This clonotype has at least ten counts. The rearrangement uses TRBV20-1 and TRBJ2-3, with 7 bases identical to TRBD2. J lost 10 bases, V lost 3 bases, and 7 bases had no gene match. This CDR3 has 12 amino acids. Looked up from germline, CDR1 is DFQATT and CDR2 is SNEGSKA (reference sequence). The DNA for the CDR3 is TGCAGTGCTAGCGCTACTAGCGTGGCGCAGTATTTT. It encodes CSASATSVAQYF.

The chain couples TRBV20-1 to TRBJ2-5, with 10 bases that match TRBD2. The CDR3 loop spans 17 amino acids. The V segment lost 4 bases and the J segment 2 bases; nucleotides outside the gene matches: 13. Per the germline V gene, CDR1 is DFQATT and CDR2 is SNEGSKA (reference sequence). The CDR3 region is CSANSATTSGAQETQYF. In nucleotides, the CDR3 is TGCAGTGCTAACTCCGCTACAACTAGCGGGGCTCAAGAGACCCAGTACTTC.

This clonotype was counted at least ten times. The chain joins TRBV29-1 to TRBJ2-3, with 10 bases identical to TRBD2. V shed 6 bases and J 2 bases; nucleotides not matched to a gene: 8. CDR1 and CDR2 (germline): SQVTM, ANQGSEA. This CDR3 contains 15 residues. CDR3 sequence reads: CSVRGLAGDTDTQYF. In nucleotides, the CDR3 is TGCAGCGTCCGCGGCCTAGCGGGGGACACAGATACGCAGTATTTT.

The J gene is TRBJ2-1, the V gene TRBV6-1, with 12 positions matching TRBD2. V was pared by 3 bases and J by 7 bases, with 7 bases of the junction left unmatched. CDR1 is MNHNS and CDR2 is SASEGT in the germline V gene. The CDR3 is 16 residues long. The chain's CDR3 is CASSDGLAGRGNEQFF. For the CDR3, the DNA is TGTGCCAGCAGTGATGGACTAGCGGGAAGGGGAAATGAGCAGTTCTTC.

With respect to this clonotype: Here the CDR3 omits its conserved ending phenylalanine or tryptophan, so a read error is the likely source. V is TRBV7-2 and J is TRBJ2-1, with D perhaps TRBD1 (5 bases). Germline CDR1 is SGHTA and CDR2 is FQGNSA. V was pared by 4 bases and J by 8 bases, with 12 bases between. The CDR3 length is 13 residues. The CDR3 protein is CASSSRAGYEQFC. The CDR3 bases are TGTGCCAGCAGCTCCAGGGCTGGCTATGAGCAGTTCTGC.

This chain's CDR3 is CASLDRGDNQPQHF. DNA for the CDR3: TGTGCCAGCTTGGACAGGGGTGACAATCAGCCCCAGCATTTT. This chain links TRBV19 with TRBJ1-5, with 9 bases fitting TRBD1. The germline CDR1 and CDR2 sequences are LNHDA and SQIVND (reference sequence). The CDR3 consists of 14 residues. The V gene end was trimmed by 9 bases and the J gene end by 3 bases; junction bases not matched to a gene: 6.

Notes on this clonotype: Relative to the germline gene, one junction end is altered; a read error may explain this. The CDR3 loop is CASSEREIEYNEQFF. The CDR3 DNA is TGTGCCAGCAGTGAGCGGGAGATTGAGTACAATGAGCAGTTCTTC. The chain employs TRBV10-3 and TRBJ2-1; 8 bases line up with TRBD2. This CDR3 comprises 15 residues. Germline V lookup: CDR1 ENHRY, CDR2 SYGVKD.

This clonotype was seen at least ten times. The CDR3 region is CASSFGRAPYEQYF. CDR3 bases: TGTGCCAGCAGCTTCGGCAGGGCCCCCTACGAGCAGTACTTC. The chain carries TRBV7-2 and TRBJ2-7; a possible D gene is TRBD1 (5 bases). The CDR3 extends over 14 amino acids. Trimming took 3 bases from V and 2 from J, leaving 11 bases between them. Germline V lookup: CDR1 SGHTA, CDR2 FQGNSA.

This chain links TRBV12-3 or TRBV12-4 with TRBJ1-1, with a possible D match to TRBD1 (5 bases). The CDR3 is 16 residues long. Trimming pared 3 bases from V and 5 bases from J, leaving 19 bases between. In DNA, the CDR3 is TGTGCCAGCAGTTTCGGGGGAAGATTACGAGGGACTGAAGCTTTCTTT. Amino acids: CASSFGGRLRGTEAFF.